Listed here are 10 T cell receptor beta chains from one sample, sequenced in a study of CD8+ T cells in alopecia areata. Extracted RNA was reverse transcribed, and the resulting cDNA served as sequencing template. Clones were read by immunoSEQ multiplex PCR, and TCRdb kept only the in-frame ones, dropping some. The sample lists about 270,000 clones, roughly 63% occurring once. Treatment indicated: oral pan-JAK inhibitor, 5-10 mg twice daily. The sequencing here drew on CD4+ T cells sorted from blood, taken between weeks 51 and 52, from a patient treated with tofacitinib. These receptors all stem from a human donor with alopecia areata.

V is TRBV7-6 and J is TRBJ1-1; D not certain. V lost 0 bases and J 11 bases, leaving 28 bases between the germline ends. CDR3 length: 18 amino acids. CDR1 is SGHVS, CDR2 FNYEAQ, per germline. The CDR3 region is CASSLATFGRANTFLAFF. The CDR3 coding sequence is TGTGCCAGCAGCTTAGCCACCTTCGGCAGAGCCAACACCTTTTTGGCTTTCTTT.

This chain links TRBV6-5 with TRBJ1-1; tentative D call: TRBD1 (5 bases). The germline V gene has CDR1 MNHEY and CDR2 SVGAGI. The germline V and J ends were trimmed by 3 bases and 3 bases, with 11 bases remaining between them. The CDR3 has 14 amino acids. The CDR3 is CASSYWGADTEAFF. The CDR3, as DNA: TGTGCCAGCAGTTATTGGGGCGCGGACACTGAAGCTTTCTTT.

The chain joins TRBV7-6 to TRBJ2-3; the D gene could be TRBD1 or TRBD2 (6 bases each). The V end lost 3 bases, the J end lost 5 bases, and 18 bases lay between the germline ends. CDR1 and CDR2 from the germline V gene are SGHVS and FNYEAQ. CDR3 length: 16 amino acids. The CDR3 DNA sequence: TGTGCCAGCAGCTTCAACTCGAGGGGGGCGGGAGATACGCAGTATTTT. Translated, it gives CASSFNSRGAGDTQYF.

This clone was picked up one time. The chain links TRBV30 to TRBJ2-1; the match to TRBD1 covers 7 bases. The CDR3 is made up of 14 amino acids. The trim removed 8 bases at V and 1 base at J, leaving 8 bases unmatched. Looked up from germline, CDR1 is GTSNPN and CDR2 is SVGIG (reference sequence). The CDR3 spells CAGTGQVSYNEQFF. The CDR3 DNA reads TGTGCCGGGACCGGACAGGTGTCCTACAATGAGCAGTTCTTC. Combining the CDR3 with reference TRBV30 and TRBJ2-1 gives the whole variable domain SQTIHQWPATLVQPVGSPLSLECTVEGTSNPNLYWYRQAAGRGLQLLFYSVGIGQISSEVPQNLSASRPQDRQFILSSKKLLLSDSGFYLCAGTGQVSYNEQFFGPGTRLTVL.

V gene TRBV25-1 combines with J gene TRBJ1-6; maybe TRBD1 (5 bases). The germline V gene has CDR1 MGHDK and CDR2 SYGVNS. The CDR3 loop spans 15 amino acids. The V and J ends lost 1 base and 7 bases respectively, with 11 bases between them. The CDR3 DNA is TGTGCCAGCAGTGAATTCGGGGGAGAGAATTCACCCCTCCACTTT. It encodes CASSEFGGENSPLHF.

This chain uses TRBV5-1 with TRBJ2-5; D possibly corresponds to TRBD1 (5 bases). Germline-derived CDR1 and CDR2 are SGHRS and YFSETQ. V lost 3 bases and J 4 bases, leaving 13 bases between the germline ends. The CDR3 is 14 amino acids. This chain's CDR3 is CASSSTAGSETQYF. Here the CDR3 DNA reads TGCGCCAGCAGCTCGACAGCCGGGTCAGAGACCCAGTACTTC.

The DNA for the CDR3 is TGCGCCAGCAGCTCTACAGGGGCCCGCACTGGGGCCAACGTCCTGACTTTC. Protein product: CASSSTGARTGANVLTF. The rearrangement joins TRBV5-1 to TRBJ2-6; the match to TRBD1 covers 7 bases. The CDR3 contains 17 residues. The germline V gene encodes CDR1 SGHRS and CDR2 YFSETQ. Trimming took 3 bases from V and 2 from J; bases not matched to a gene: 8.

On this clone: Different DNA sequences within this sample yield the same CDR3. The chain employs TRBV30 and TRBJ1-1; no reliable D call. Trimming stripped 1 base from V and 1 base from J, with 7 bases between. Germline CDR1 GTSNPN, CDR2 SVGIG (reference sequence). The CDR3 has 13 amino acids. The CDR3 nucleotides read TGTGCCTGGAGTGGGGCCGGGAACACTGAAGCTTTCTTT. Its protein product is CAWSGAGNTEAFF.

The chain couples TRBV7-2 to TRBJ2-3, with D possibly being TRBD1 (6 bases). The germline gives CDR1 SGHTA, CDR2 FQGNSA. Trimming pared 4 bases from V and 4 bases from J, leaving 6 bases between. This CDR3 comprises 12 residues. The DNA for the CDR3 is TGTGCCAGCAGCTACAGGGCAGATACGCAGTATTTT. As protein: CASSYRADTQYF. The variable domain in full, completed from reference TRBV7-2 and TRBJ2-3, reads GAGVSQSPSNKVTEKGKDVELRCDPISGHTALYWYRQSLGQGLEFLIYFQGNSAPDKSGLPSDRFSAERTGGSVSTLTIQRTQQEDSAVYLCASSYRADTQYFGPGTRLTVL.

This clone was observed a few times. The rearrangement links TRBV7-9 to TRBJ2-7, with D tentatively TRBD1 (6 bases). V gave up 5 bases and J gave up 3 bases, with 14 bases separating them. The CDR3 runs to 14 residues. CDR1 is SEHNR, CDR2 FQNEAQ, per germline (reference sequence). CDR3 residues: CASSTTGTYYEQYF. CDR3 nucleotide sequence: TGTGCCAGCAGCACCACCGGGACATACTACGAGCAGTACTTC.